This TCR beta chain was retrieved from a study of T cells in Graves' hyperthyroidism and ophthalmopathy. Authors of the study amplified TCR beta CDR3 regions from RNA transcripts. RT-PCR in the first round (using the HTBI primer set) targeted the TCR CDR3. TCRdb reanalysed the multiplex PCR reads using MiXCR and keeps one entry per CDR3 protein. The sample records roughly 750,000 distinct CDR3 sequences, less than 20% being singletons. The V gene's germline CDR1 is MDHEN and CDR2 SYDVKM. The length of the CDR3 is 14 residues. Trimming took off 8 bases at V and 4 bases at J, with 14 bases between the two ends. Lactation, pregnancy, other autoimmune disease or uncontrolled infection excluded patients. The table lists this clonotype with a few counts.

The sequenced sample was blood. The clonotype originates from a man between 18 and 35 years old with Graves' hyperthyroidism. The V call is TRBV28, the J call TRBJ2-2; D might be TRBD1 (6 bases). In DNA form, the CDR3 reads TGTGCCAGCTTAGGACAGAGAGGCACCGGGGAGCTGTTTTTT. Residues: CASLGQRGTGELFF.